Below are 2 T cell receptor beta chains sequenced from a single sample in a study of cytomegalovirus exposure and HLA in healthy donors. The primer mix had 60 Vbeta and 13 Jbeta primers. The table came from immunoSEQ multiplex PCR; TCRdb's copy has only in-frame clones and leaves some out. The sample holds over 100,000 clones. Source material: PBMCs. The receptors shown here come from a man aged 25-40 years in good health and CMV-seronegative.

The rearrangement links TRBV7-2 to TRBJ2-3; TRBD1 agrees at 7 bases. The V segment lost 5 bases and the J segment 2 bases; nucleotides outside the gene matches: 10. This CDR3 comprises 16 residues. Germline assignment: CDR1 SGHTA and CDR2 FQGNSA. This CDR3 reads CASSLTTGANTDTQYF. CDR3 coding DNA: TGTGCCAGCAGCCTAACCACAGGGGCAAACACAGATACGCAGTATTTT.

The chain employs TRBV2 and TRBJ2-3; D gene ambiguous. The CDR3 is 15 residues long. V was trimmed by 2 bases and J by 4 bases, leaving 13 bases between them. Looked up from germline, CDR1 is SNHLY and CDR2 is FYNNEI. The CDR3: CASSESLPGADTQYF. CDR3 in DNA: TGTGCCAGCAGTGAAAGTCTCCCAGGCGCAGATACGCAGTATTTT.